This T cell receptor beta chain emerged from a study of T cells after yellow fever vaccination. Study-level background: Preparation of the low-cell-number fractions used SMART-Seq v4 Ultra Low Input. General study points: Post-booster repertoires again held most primary-vaccination clones (roughly 95% CD4, 88% CD8). Although most clonotypes did not, a small share appeared in both CD4 and CD8 compartments. A weaker secondary response peaked on day 5, the primary on day 15.

For this clonotype: The antigen remains undetermined.

Germline values: CDR1 SGHNT, CDR2 YYREEE (reference sequence). V lost 0 bases, J lost 3 bases, and 6 bases stayed unmatched. This CDR3 is built from 16 residues. TCRdb analysed the 5' RACE reads with MiXCR anew, one entry per CDR3 protein. Of 600,000 to 750,000 distinct CDR3 sequences in the sample, around an eighth are singletons; the top ten hold under 15%. The genes are TRBV5-4 and TRBJ2-1; the match to TRBD2 covers 7 bases. The sequencing used PBMCs, collected on the day of the yellow fever booster vaccination. This sequence originates from a man aged 30 to 39 who received the YFV17D yellow fever vaccine. The CDR3 DNA is TGTGCCAGCAGCTTGGGGGGGGGGTCGAACTACAATGAGCAGTTCTTC. Translating it yields CASSLGGGSNYNEQFF.